Listed below are T cell receptor beta chains from one sample, sequenced in a study of blood T cell repertoires in COVID-19. The data were produced by immunoSEQ multiplex PCR, yet TCRdb's version contains in-frame clones alone and is incomplete. This sample carries some 160,000 clones, 79% of them seen once, and the ten largest clones take about 8.6%. The sequenced sample consisted of peripheral blood. The source is a man aged 50-60 years with active or convalescent COVID-19. Each CDR3 is given with its conserved first and last residue. D genes are given only for firm matches. Size is stated for part of the rows, as once, few or many counts, or as a class when the clone is expanded.

CDR3nt: TGTGCCAGCAGACGAGTAGCGGGAGATATCTACGAGCAGTACTTC; CDR3aa: CASRRVAGDIYEQYF; j_gene: TRBJ2-7; len: 15; d_gene: TRBD2; v_gene: TRBV27; abundance: .
CDR3nt: TGTGCCAGCAGCGTAGGGGCAGGACTAGCGGGAGGGAGGTATGAGCAGTTCTTC; CDR3aa: CASSVGAGLAGGRYEQFF; j_gene: TRBJ2-1; len: 18; d_gene: TRBD2; v_gene: TRBV9; abundance: .
CDR3nt: TGTGCCAGTAGTATTACAGGAATGAACGAGCAGTACTTC; CDR3aa: CASSITGMNEQYF; j_gene: TRBJ2-7; len: 13; d_gene: .; v_gene: TRBV19; abundance: few
CDR3nt: TGTGCCAGCAGCGCGCGACTAGCGGGAGGTGAAGACGAGCAGTACTTC; CDR3aa: CASSARLAGGEDEQYF; j_gene: TRBJ2-7; len: 16; d_gene: TRBD2; v_gene: TRBV9; abundance: .
CDR3nt: TGTGCCAGCACCCAGGACACCCCGAATTCACCCCTCCACTTT; CDR3aa: CASTQDTPNSPLHF; j_gene: TRBJ1-6; len: 14; d_gene: .; v_gene: TRBV2; abundance: .
CDR3nt: TGTGCCAGCAGCCAAGGGGTGACTAGCGGCGAAGAGACCCAGTACTTC; CDR3aa: CASSQGVTSGEETQYF; j_gene: TRBJ2-5; len: 16; d_gene: TRBD2; v_gene: TRBV14; abundance: .
CDR3nt: TGTGCCAGCAGCACCGACGGGAGGGGTGGCTACACCTTC; CDR3aa: CASSTDGRGGYTF; j_gene: TRBJ1-2; len: 13; d_gene: .; v_gene: TRBV11-1; abundance: .
CDR3nt: TGTGCCAGCAGTCCCCAAGGGGGCGAGCAGTACTTC; CDR3aa: CASSPQGGEQYF; j_gene: TRBJ2-7; len: 12; d_gene: .; v_gene: TRBV6-5; abundance: .
CDR3nt: TGTGCCAGCAGCGTACTCCTTTCGGGGGTCCCCTACAATGAGCAGTTCTTC; CDR3aa: CASSVLLSGVPYNEQFF; j_gene: TRBJ2-1; len: 17; d_gene: .; v_gene: TRBV27; abundance: .
CDR3nt: TGTGCCAGCAGCTTCTCGGGGGGCACTGAAGCTTTCTTT; CDR3aa: CASSFSGGTEAFF; j_gene: TRBJ1-1; len: 13; d_gene: .; v_gene: TRBV13; abundance: .
CDR3nt: TGTGCCAGCGTTAGGGCTAGCGGGAGGGATGAGCAGTTCTTC; CDR3aa: CASVRASGRDEQFF; j_gene: TRBJ2-1; len: 14; d_gene: TRBD2; v_gene: TRBV6-5; abundance: .
CDR3nt: TGTGCCAGCAGCGTAGTGACAGGGCAGTATTTT; CDR3aa: CASSVVTGQYF; j_gene: TRBJ2-3; len: 11; d_gene: .; v_gene: TRBV9; abundance: .
CDR3nt: TGTGCCAGCAGTGAAGACGGCGGGAGAATTACGCAGTATTTT; CDR3aa: CASSEDGGRITQYF; j_gene: TRBJ2-3; len: 14; d_gene: TRBD2; v_gene: TRBV6-1; abundance: few
CDR3nt: TGTGCCAGCAGCCCTCGCACAGGGGTGGGGTCACCCCTCCACTTT; CDR3aa: CASSPRTGVGSPLHF; j_gene: TRBJ1-6; len: 15; d_gene: TRBD1; v_gene: TRBV7-2; abundance: .
CDR3nt: TGCGCCAGCAGCTTGACCGGGACAGGGATAACTGAAGCTTTCTTT; CDR3aa: CASSLTGTGITEAFF; j_gene: TRBJ1-1; len: 15; d_gene: TRBD1; v_gene: TRBV5-1; abundance: few
CDR3nt: TGTGCCAGTAGTCTCGACAGGGCGGGGAGCACCGGGGAGCTGTTTTTT; CDR3aa: CASSLDRAGSTGELFF; j_gene: TRBJ2-2; len: 16; d_gene: .; v_gene: TRBV19; abundance: once
CDR3nt: TGTGCCAGTAGTATACAGGGGGCTCGGTACGAGCAGTACTTC; CDR3aa: CASSIQGARYEQYF; j_gene: TRBJ2-7; len: 14; d_gene: TRBD1; v_gene: TRBV19; abundance: .
CDR3nt: TGTGCCAGCTCACCAAACGGCTACGAGCAGTACTTC; CDR3aa: CASSPNGYEQYF; j_gene: TRBJ2-7; len: 12; d_gene: .; v_gene: TRBV18; abundance: .
CDR3nt: TGTGCCAGCAGCTCACCCCGGGGTAGCGGCTTGTCCAATGAGCAGTTCTTC; CDR3aa: CASSSPRGSGLSNEQFF; j_gene: TRBJ2-1; len: 17; d_gene: .; v_gene: TRBV7-8; abundance: .
CDR3nt: TGTGCCTGGAGCGGACAGGGGAACACTGAAGCTTTCTTT; CDR3aa: CAWSGQGNTEAFF; j_gene: TRBJ1-1; len: 13; d_gene: TRBD1; v_gene: TRBV30; abundance: .
CDR3nt: TGTGCCAGCAGCCGAGGGACTAGCGGACTCTACGAGCAGTACTTC; CDR3aa: CASSRGTSGLYEQYF; j_gene: TRBJ2-7; len: 15; d_gene: TRBD2; v_gene: TRBV4-2; abundance: few
CDR3nt: TGTGCCAGTAGTACGCCAGGGGGCGATTATGGCTACACCTTC; CDR3aa: CASSTPGGDYGYTF; j_gene: TRBJ1-2; len: 14; d_gene: TRBD1; v_gene: TRBV19; abundance: .
CDR3nt: TGTGCCAGCAGCTTAGGTGGACTAGCGGGAGACTGGGAGACCCAGTACTTC; CDR3aa: CASSLGGLAGDWETQYF; j_gene: TRBJ2-5; len: 17; d_gene: TRBD2; v_gene: TRBV7-9; abundance: .
CDR3nt: TGTGCCAGCAGTCCTTTCGCGGGAGGGCTGGGAAGCGAGCAGTACTTC; CDR3aa: CASSPFAGGLGSEQYF; j_gene: TRBJ2-7; len: 16; d_gene: TRBD2; v_gene: TRBV6-4; abundance: .
CDR3nt: TGTGCCAGCAGAAAGGGGGCTGACTATGGCTACACCTTC; CDR3aa: CASRKGADYGYTF; j_gene: TRBJ1-2; len: 13; d_gene: TRBD1; v_gene: TRBV6-5; abundance: .
CDR3nt: TGTGCCAGCAGGCGAAAGCGGGAGGGCCCCTACGAGCAGTACTTC; CDR3aa: CASRRKREGPYEQYF; j_gene: TRBJ2-7; len: 15; d_gene: TRBD2; v_gene: TRBV5-6; abundance: .
CDR3nt: TGTGCCAGTAGTTTCAGTACAGGGTTCAATGAGCAGTTCTTC; CDR3aa: CASSFSTGFNEQFF; j_gene: TRBJ2-1; len: 14; d_gene: .; v_gene: TRBV19; abundance: once
CDR3nt: TGTGCAAGTCGCCCTGTGGGACTAGCGGAGTCCTACGAGCAGTACTTC; CDR3aa: CASRPVGLAESYEQYF; j_gene: TRBJ2-7; len: 16; d_gene: .; v_gene: TRBV12-2; abundance: few
CDR3nt: TGTGCCAGCAGTTTATGGGGAGGGCTGGAATATGGCTACACCTTC; CDR3aa: CASSLWGGLEYGYTF; j_gene: TRBJ1-2; len: 15; d_gene: .; v_gene: TRBV27; abundance: .
CDR3nt: TGTGCCAGTAGTCCCGTAGGGGTAACTGAAGCTTTCTTT; CDR3aa: CASSPVGVTEAFF; j_gene: TRBJ1-1; len: 13; d_gene: .; v_gene: TRBV19; abundance: .
CDR3nt: TGTGCCAGCAGTTACTCGGGGACAGGGAGTGGCTACACCTTC; CDR3aa: CASSYSGTGSGYTF; j_gene: TRBJ1-2; len: 14; d_gene: TRBD1; v_gene: TRBV6-6; abundance: .
CDR3nt: TGTGCCAGCAGTGCACTCCCGGGACAGGCGCGGAATCGGTTCTTC; CDR3aa: CASSALPGQARNRFF; j_gene: TRBJ2-1; len: 15; d_gene: TRBD1; v_gene: TRBV28; abundance: .
CDR3nt: TGTGCCATCAGCTCAGGGGCCGGCCACGAGCAGTACTTC; CDR3aa: CAISSGAGHEQYF; j_gene: TRBJ2-7; len: 13; d_gene: .; v_gene: TRBV10-3; abundance: .
CDR3nt: TGTGCCACCAGCAGAGATTGGGCTGAGGGTTCACCCCTCCACTTT; CDR3aa: CATSRDWAEGSPLHF; j_gene: TRBJ1-6; len: 15; d_gene: .; v_gene: TRBV15; abundance: .
CDR3nt: TGTGCCAGCAGCTTGGTGTGGGGACAGGGGAGCTCTGGGGCCAACGTCCTGACTTTC; CDR3aa: CASSLVWGQGSSGANVLTF; j_gene: TRBJ2-6; len: 19; d_gene: TRBD1; v_gene: TRBV5-6; abundance: .
CDR3nt: TGTGCCTTTCGGAGGGAAAGCTTCACAGATACGCAGTATTTT; CDR3aa: CAFRRESFTDTQYF; j_gene: TRBJ2-3; len: 14; d_gene: .; v_gene: TRBV5-4; abundance: .
CDR3nt: TGTGCCACCAGCAGAGACTCCCGCTCCTACGAGCAGTACTTC; CDR3aa: CATSRDSRSYEQYF; j_gene: TRBJ2-7; len: 14; d_gene: .; v_gene: TRBV15; abundance: .
CDR3nt: TGTGCCACCAGTGGACAGGGAACGGATTCACCCCTCCACTTT; CDR3aa: CATSGQGTDSPLHF; j_gene: TRBJ1-6; len: 14; d_gene: TRBD1; v_gene: TRBV15; abundance: .
CDR3nt: TGTGCCAGCAGCTCCCGAGGATACCAAGAGACCCAGTACTTC; CDR3aa: CASSSRGYQETQYF; j_gene: TRBJ2-5; len: 14; d_gene: .; v_gene: TRBV11-3; abundance: .
CDR3nt: TGTGCCAGCAGCGCTCCGGACAAACCCTACGAGCAGTACTTC; CDR3aa: CASSAPDKPYEQYF; j_gene: TRBJ2-7; len: 14; d_gene: .; v_gene: TRBV9; abundance: .
CDR3nt: TGTGCCAGCAGTGGAGGTCGGGCGGGAGGGCCGAGAACCGGGGAGCTGTTTTTT; CDR3aa: CASSGGRAGGPRTGELFF; j_gene: TRBJ2-2; len: 18; d_gene: TRBD2; v_gene: TRBV2; abundance: .
CDR3nt: TGTGCCAGTAGTCCCTCCCGGGGGACTAGCGGGATTGGGTACGAGCAGTACTTC; CDR3aa: CASSPSRGTSGIGYEQYF; j_gene: TRBJ2-7; len: 18; d_gene: TRBD2; v_gene: TRBV19; abundance: .
CDR3nt: TGTGCCAGCAGCTTGGGAATACAGGGGGCAGATGGCTACACCTTC; CDR3aa: CASSLGIQGADGYTF; j_gene: TRBJ1-2; len: 15; d_gene: TRBD1; v_gene: TRBV5-6; abundance: .
CDR3nt: TGCGCCAGCAGCTCAGGGTTTTTAGCAGATACGCAGTATTTT; CDR3aa: CASSSGFLADTQYF; j_gene: TRBJ2-3; len: 14; d_gene: .; v_gene: TRBV5-1; abundance: .
CDR3nt: TGCAGCGTTGACGTAGCGGGAGGGGGGACCGGGGAGCTGTTTTTT; CDR3aa: CSVDVAGGGTGELFF; j_gene: TRBJ2-2; len: 15; d_gene: TRBD2; v_gene: TRBV29-1; abundance: .
CDR3nt: TGTGCCATCAGTGAGTCGAGTATGGACAGGGGGATCGAGCAGTACTTC; CDR3aa: CAISESSMDRGIEQYF; j_gene: TRBJ2-7; len: 16; d_gene: TRBD1; v_gene: TRBV10-3; abundance: .
CDR3nt: TGTGCCAGCAGTTTAGTAGGGAGATGGACTAGCGCTTCCTACGAGCAGTACTTC; CDR3aa: CASSLVGRWTSASYEQYF; j_gene: TRBJ2-7; len: 18; d_gene: TRBD2; v_gene: TRBV28; abundance: .
CDR3nt: TGCGCCAGCAGCTTGACAGGCGCTGGAAACACCATATATTTT; CDR3aa: CASSLTGAGNTIYF; j_gene: TRBJ1-3; len: 14; d_gene: .; v_gene: TRBV5-1; abundance: .
CDR3nt: TGTGCCAGCAGCCCCGGAGGTGGGACAGCCTACAATGAGCAGTTCTTC; CDR3aa: CASSPGGGTAYNEQFF; j_gene: TRBJ2-1; len: 16; d_gene: TRBD1; v_gene: TRBV11-3; abundance: .
CDR3nt: TGTGCCAGCAGCCCAGGGGGCCTTCAGCCCCAGCATTTT; CDR3aa: CASSPGGLQPQHF; j_gene: TRBJ1-5; len: 13; d_gene: TRBD1; v_gene: TRBV14; abundance: once
CDR3nt: TGTGCCAGCAGGGCACGGGGGGACCAGAGCTATGGCTACACCTTC; CDR3aa: CASRARGDQSYGYTF; j_gene: TRBJ1-2; len: 15; d_gene: .; v_gene: TRBV6-5; abundance: .
CDR3nt: TGTGCCAGCAGCGTAGGTCGAGCGGATGAGCAGTTCTTC; CDR3aa: CASSVGRADEQFF; j_gene: TRBJ2-1; len: 13; d_gene: .; v_gene: TRBV6-6; abundance: .
CDR3nt: TGTGCCTGGAGTCCGGGGGAAGGCTATGGCTACACCTTC; CDR3aa: CAWSPGEGYGYTF; j_gene: TRBJ1-2; len: 13; d_gene: .; v_gene: TRBV30; abundance: .
CDR3nt: TGTGCCAGCAGTTACCACAAGTACTACGAGCAGTACTTC; CDR3aa: CASSYHKYYEQYF; j_gene: TRBJ2-7; len: 13; d_gene: .; v_gene: TRBV6-5; abundance: .
CDR3nt: TGTGCCAGCAGTCTCGGGAATTCCATCGCCGGGCAGTACTTC; CDR3aa: CASSLGNSIAGQYF; j_gene: TRBJ2-7; len: 14; d_gene: .; v_gene: TRBV3-1/TRBV3-2; abundance: .
CDR3nt: TGTGCCACCAGTGATTTAAAGGCAGGGGGCCTGGGCAATGAGCAGTTCTTC; CDR3aa: CATSDLKAGGLGNEQFF; j_gene: TRBJ2-1; len: 17; d_gene: TRBD1; v_gene: TRBV24-1; abundance: .
CDR3nt: TGTGCCACCAGGGGGACTAGCGGGATTCCGTCCTACAATGAGCAGTTCTTC; CDR3aa: CATRGTSGIPSYNEQFF; j_gene: TRBJ2-1; len: 17; d_gene: TRBD2; v_gene: TRBV28; abundance: .
CDR3nt: TGTGCCAGCAGTTACTCTCCGGGAGGCACAGATACGCAGTATTTT; CDR3aa: CASSYSPGGTDTQYF; j_gene: TRBJ2-3; len: 15; d_gene: .; v_gene: TRBV6-5; abundance: .
CDR3nt: TGTGCCAGCAGTTTAGGCCCGGGACAGCCCCAGCATTTT; CDR3aa: CASSLGPGQPQHF; j_gene: TRBJ1-5; len: 13; d_gene: .; v_gene: TRBV12-3/TRBV12-4; abundance: .
CDR3nt: TGCGCCAGCAGCTTCGGACTAGCGGGTAACAATGAGCAGTTCTTC; CDR3aa: CASSFGLAGNNEQFF; j_gene: TRBJ2-1; len: 15; d_gene: TRBD2; v_gene: TRBV5-1; abundance: .